Listed here are 21 T cell receptor beta chains from one sample, sequenced in a study of CD8+CD57+ T cells in acquired aplastic anemia. According to the study, genomic DNA was the template for TCR beta VDJ and CDR3 profiling. Each CDR3 protein is one row after TCRdb ran MiXCR on the reads. The sample consists of around 150,000 distinct CDR3 sequences, more than 45% of them appearing once. CD8+CD57+ cell expansion, shown by flow cytometry, had occurred in the patients selected for sequencing. Specimen: sorted CD4+, CD8+, or CD8+CD57+ T cells (not recorded which) from PBMCs. The receptor source for this set is a human donor with aplastic anemia.

By sample share, this clonotype is medium-sized. The chain is built from TRBV7-2 and TRBJ2-5, with TRBD1 matching 7 bases. The germline gives CDR1 SGHTA, CDR2 FQGNSA. CDR3 length: 13 amino acids. The V gene end was trimmed by 5 bases and the J gene end by 5 bases; junction bases not matched to a gene: 5. The CDR3 loop reads CASSDSTGETQYF. The CDR3 nucleotides are TGTGCCAGCAGCGACTCGACAGGGGAGACCCAGTACTTC.

The J gene is TRBJ1-1, the V gene TRBV19, with D possibly being TRBD1 (5 bases). CDR3 size: 15 residues. CDR1 and CDR2 (germline): LNHDA, SQIVND (reference sequence). The V gene lost 5 bases and the J gene lost 3 bases, with 16 bases spanning the gap. CDR3 region: CASSSPLWGDTEAFF. In DNA form, the CDR3 reads TGTGCCAGTAGTTCTCCTTTGTGGGGGGACACTGAAGCTTTCTTT. The complete variable domain, with remaining parts taken from reference TRBV19 and TRBJ1-1, reads DGGITQSPKYLFRKEGQNVTLSCEQNLNHDAMYWYRQDPGQGLRLIYYSQIVNDFQKGDIAEGYSVSREKKESFPLTVTSAQKNPTAFYLCASSSPLWGDTEAFFGQGTRLTVV.

The chain combines TRBV14 with TRBJ2-1; TRBD2 is a possible D gene (6 bases). The germline V gene encodes CDR1 SGHDN and CDR2 FVKESK. The length of the CDR3 is 16 residues. V shed 4 bases and J shed 4 bases, with 17 bases lying between them. The DNA for the CDR3 is TGTGCCAGCAGCCGATCCTTTAGCGGAGAATACAATGAGCAGTTCTTC. Its translation is CASSRSFSGEYNEQFF.

This clonotype appeared many times. The gene calls are TRBV5-1 and TRBJ2-5, with 9 bases that match TRBD1. Germline V gene sequence: CDR1 SGHRS, CDR2 YFSETQ. V shed 2 bases, J shed 0 bases, and the junction held 5 bases outside the gene matches. The CDR3 totals 16 residues. CDR3 bases: TGCGCCAGCAGCTTCGGGGACAGGGCATACCAAGAGACCCAGTACTTC. This sequence encodes CASSFGDRAYQETQYF.

This clonotype was seen at least ten times. One junction end does not reproduce the germline sequence, and a read error may be involved. J is TRBJ1-1 and V is TRBV20-1; TRBD1 is a possible D gene (6 bases). The CDR3 covers 10 residues. Germline V gene data show CDR1 as DFQATT and CDR2 as SNEGSKA (reference sequence). The CDR3 DNA follows: TGTGGGGGCGGGTACCCTGAAGCTTTCTTT. Translation: CGGGYPEAFF.

This clonotype was picked up a small number of times. J is TRBJ2-1 and V is TRBV6-2 or TRBV6-3; D may correspond to TRBD1 or TRBD2 (5 bases each). With 5 bases removed from V and 0 bases from J, the gap between germline ends came to 14 bases. Germline-derived CDR1 and CDR2 are MNHEY and SVGEGT. This CDR3 contains 16 residues. The DNA of the CDR3 is TGTGCCAGCAGTGCCCGGGACGCTAGCTCCTACAATGAGCAGTTCTTC. It encodes CASSARDASSYNEQFF.

This clonotype was seen ten or more times. The chain couples TRBV6-1 to TRBJ2-7; 7 nucleotides line up with TRBD2. The CDR3 extends over 16 amino acids. Per germline, CDR1 MNHNS and CDR2 SASEGT. V lost 5 bases, J lost 2 bases, and 12 bases stayed unmatched. CDR3 in DNA: TGTGCCAGCAGTCGAAGTCGACTAGCCGTTACCTACGAGCAGTACTTC. Protein: CASSRSRLAVTYEQYF.

This clonotype was picked up many times. The chain carries TRBV20-1 and TRBJ1-1, with TRBD1 matching over 8 bases. The germline V gene encodes CDR1 DFQATT and CDR2 SNEGSKA (reference sequence). V lost 1 base to trimming and J lost 3 bases; unmatched junction nucleotides: 13. CDR3 length: 17 amino acids. In DNA, the CDR3 is TGCAGTGCTAGAGTAGACAGGGGTTATCCCCAGGACACTGAAGCTTTCTTT. It encodes CSARVDRGYPQDTEAFF.

The V call is TRBV10-3, the J call TRBJ1-4; D uncertain. Germline V gene sequence: CDR1 ENHRY, CDR2 SYGVKD. The germline V and J ends were trimmed by 0 bases and 8 bases, with 4 bases remaining between them. CDR3 length: 12 residues. The CDR3 bases are TGTGCCATCAGTGAGTCGAAGGAAAAACTGTTTTTT. It yields the protein CAISESKEKLFF.

The CDR3, as DNA: TGTGCCACCAGCAGAGCGGCCAGGGCGCCCCACGAGCAGTACTTC. This encodes CATSRAARAPHEQYF. The J gene is TRBJ2-7, the V gene TRBV15; TRBD1 is a possible D gene (5 bases). Trimming left V 1 base short and J 5 bases short, with 15 bases between. The CDR3 is made up of 15 amino acids. CDR1 and CDR2 (germline): LNHNV, YYDKDF (reference sequence).

As concerns this clonotype: A much larger clonotype is one base distant, so this may be a read error. J is TRBJ1-5 and V is TRBV5-1, with no clear D. In germline, CDR1 is SGHRS, CDR2 YFSETQ. V was trimmed by 6 bases and J by 4 bases, leaving 17 bases between them. CDR3 length: 15 amino acids. Written as DNA, the CDR3 is TGCGCCAGCAACCTAATGAACCGGAATAATCAGCCCCAGCATTTT. Protein product: CASNLMNRNNQPQHF.

This clonotype came up many times. The chain links TRBV28 to TRBJ1-2, with 7 positions matching TRBD1. Germline loops: CDR1 MDHEN, CDR2 SYDVKM. Trimming removed 8 bases from V and 12 bases from J; junction bases left unmatched: 9. The CDR3 totals 11 residues. CDR3 loop: CASRTGYLDTF. As DNA, the CDR3 is TGTGCCAGCCGGACAGGATATCTCGACACCTTC.

CDR3 sequence reads: CATGLSYNSPLHF. CDR3 in DNA: TGTGCCACAGGGCTCTCCTATAATTCACCCCTCCACTTT. The chain joins TRBV2 to TRBJ1-6, with D perhaps TRBD1 (5 bases). The CDR3 totals 13 residues. The ends were cut back, 10 bases at V and 0 bases at J, with 7 bases in the middle. Germline V lookup: CDR1 SNHLY, CDR2 FYNNEI.

This clonotype was observed at least ten times. The CDR3 nucleotides are TGCGCCAGCAGCTTGGGTTTGGGTGGGGCAAGGACAGATACGCAGTATTTT. It encodes CASSLGLGGARTDTQYF. The chain recombines TRBV5-1 with TRBJ2-3; tentative D call: TRBD1 (5 bases). Germline V gene lookup returns CDR1 SGHRS and CDR2 YFSETQ. CDR3 length: 17 amino acids. Trimming left V 0 bases short and J 3 bases short, with 17 bases between.

There are many counts of this clonotype. The rearrangement joins TRBV19 to TRBJ1-5, with D possibly matching TRBD1 (6 bases). V was pared by 3 bases and J by 7 bases, with 10 bases between. The CDR3 covers 13 residues. Germline CDR1 is LNHDA and CDR2 is SQIVND (reference sequence). CDR3 DNA sequence: TGTGCCAGTAGTATGGGGGACATACAGCCCCAGCATTTT. Its protein is CASSMGDIQPQHF.

Remarks on this clonotype: Being one base from a much bigger clone, this may be a read error. J is TRBJ2-3 and V is TRBV30; no reliable D call. CDR1 is GTSNPN and CDR2 is SVGIG in the germline V gene (reference sequence). The length of the CDR3 is 12 residues. The CDR3: CAWSPDTDAQYF. CDR3 nucleotide sequence: TGTGCCTGGAGCCCAGACACAGATGCGCAGTATTTT.

Remarks on this clonotype: A much larger clone differs from this one at a single base, so this may be a read error. This chain links TRBV9 with TRBJ1-2; D is perhaps TRBD1 (5 bases). Germline V gives CDR1 SGDLS, CDR2 YYNGEE. The CDR3 runs 19 residues. The CDR3 region has the DNA TGTGCCAGCGGCGTAGTAAATAACCGGGGAGGGGTTAGCAACTATGGCTACACCTTC. It encodes CASGVVNNRGGVSNYGYTF.

The chain combines TRBV29-1 with TRBJ2-2, with D possibly TRBD2 on 5 matching bases. Between the trimmed V and J ends, which lost 7 bases and 6 bases, there was a span of 12 bases. The CDR3 loop spans 12 amino acids. Germline assignment: CDR1 SQVTM and CDR2 ANQGSEA. CDR3 nucleotide sequence: TGCAGCGCAACCTCGGGGTCCGGGGAGCTGTTTTTT. Its translation: CSATSGSGELFF.

The CDR3 protein is CASSPQAGGPGQYF. The CDR3 bases are TGTGCCAGCAGCCCCCAGGCGGGGGGCCCCGGGCAGTACTTC. V usage is TRBV7-9 and J usage is TRBJ2-7, with TRBD2 identical over 8 bases. Germline-derived CDR1 and CDR2 are SEHNR and FQNEAQ (reference sequence). The CDR3 spans 14 residues. J lost 9 bases, V lost 5 bases, and 12 bases had no gene match.

This clonotype was detected once. The chain combines TRBV7-6 with TRBJ1-2, with TRBD1 matching over 7 bases. The CDR3 has 14 residues. Per germline, CDR1 SGHVS and CDR2 FNYEAQ. V lost 5 bases to trimming and J lost 4 bases; unmatched junction nucleotides: 7. CDR3 in DNA: TGTGCCAGCAGCCCAAAGGGACAGTTCTATGGCTACACCTTC. This codes for CASSPKGQFYGYTF.

To note about this clonotype: Sequence at one end of the junction differs from germline and may be a read error. The V call is TRBV20-1, the J call TRBJ1-1; D is unclear. This CDR3 comprises 14 residues. Germline CDR1 and CDR2: DFQATT and SNEGSKA (reference sequence). The CDR3 reads CSARREGANTEALF. The CDR3 nucleotides read TGCAGTGCCAGAAGGGAGGGAGCGAACACTGAAGCTCTCTTT.